One and the same sample provided the 5 T cell receptor beta chains below, sequenced in a study of OX40 agonist ivuxolimab in advanced cancers. The repertoire was sequenced with immunoSEQ multiplex PCR; TCRdb's copy has only in-frame clones and lacks some. The sample has tens of thousands of clones, 70% to 90% seen once. The sample here was CD4+ or CD8+ T cells sorted from blood, taken in a trial of the OX40 agonist ivuxolimab. These receptors were collected from an adult with an advanced solid tumor such as melanoma, head and neck, liver or kidney cancer.

The chain couples TRBV14 to TRBJ2-7, with D perhaps matching TRBD1 (5 bases). Trimming removed 2 bases at V and 0 bases at J, with 8 bases between. The germline V gene encodes CDR1 SGHDN and CDR2 FVKESK. This CDR3 has 14 amino acids. In DNA, the CDR3 is TGTGCCAGCAGCCAAACGACAGTCTCCTACGAGCAGTACTTC. This gives the protein CASSQTTVSYEQYF.

This chain uses TRBV5-1 with TRBJ2-4; 7 bases map to TRBD1. Germline CDR1 reads SGHRS; CDR2 reads YFSETQ. V trimming: 1 base; J trimming: 4 bases; junction bases outside the gene matches: 11. This CDR3 is 17 amino acids long. As DNA, the CDR3 is TGCGCCAGCAGCTTGTCCGGACAGGCCCTAGGTAAAAACATTCAGTACTTC. Translation: CASSLSGQALGKNIQYF. Combining the CDR3 with reference TRBV5-1 and TRBJ2-4 gives the whole variable domain KAGVTQTPRYLIKTRGQQVTLSCSPISGHRSVSWYQQTPGQGLQFLFEYFSETQRNKGNFPGRFSGRQFSNSRSEMNVSTLELGDSALYLCASSLSGQALGKNIQYFGAGTRLSVL.

The V and J genes are TRBV18 and TRBJ2-7, with D possibly TRBD1 on 7 matching bases. Germline V gene sequence: CDR1 KGHSH, CDR2 LQKENI. Trimming stripped 6 bases from V and 4 bases from J, with 16 bases between. This CDR3 has 14 residues. In DNA form, the CDR3 reads TGTGCCAGCTCCCCGGGGGCAGGGGGTTACGAGCAGTACTTC. Residues: CASSPGAGGYEQYF.

This clone came up once. The CDR3 sequence: CAIKSTGDQETQYF. CDR3 in DNA: TGTGCCATCAAATCGACAGGGGACCAAGAGACCCAGTACTTC. The rearrangement joins TRBV10-3 to TRBJ2-5; 8 nucleotides align to TRBD1. This CDR3 has 14 amino acids. V lost 7 bases, J lost 0 bases, and 4 bases stayed unmatched. The germline gives CDR1 ENHRY, CDR2 SYGVKD.

The chain combines TRBV25-1 with TRBJ1-1, with no clear D. From germline, CDR1 is MGHDK and CDR2 SYGVNS. V lost 4 bases and J 4 bases, leaving 10 bases between the germline ends. The CDR3 totals 13 residues. CDR3 protein: CASSVPAGTEAFF. The CDR3 region has the DNA TGTGCCAGCAGTGTCCCGGCGGGCACTGAAGCTTTCTTT. Looking up the rest from reference TRBV25-1 and TRBJ1-1 gives the full variable domain: EADIYQTPRYLVIGTGKKITLECSQTMGHDKMYWYQQDPGMELHLIHYSYGVNSTEKGDLSSESTVSRIRTEHFPLTLESARPSHTSQYLCASSVPAGTEAFFGQGTRLTVV.